These 26 T cell receptor beta chains were all obtained from the same sample, sequenced in a study of blood T cell repertoires in COVID-19. Only in-frame clones appear in the TCRdb table, and some are missing; sequencing was by immunoSEQ multiplex PCR. The table includes fewer than 250,000 clones, more than 70% detected once. Sequenced sample: peripheral blood. Receptors were obtained from a woman aged 55-70 years with acute or convalescent COVID-19.

The chain is built from TRBV3-1 (or the pseudogene TRBV3-2) and TRBJ2-5; 7 bases line up with TRBD2. The V gene's germline CDR1 is LGHDT and CDR2 YNNKEL (reference sequence). Unmatched junction bases numbered 3, after V lost 0 bases and J lost 2 bases. The CDR3 has 15 residues. The CDR3 nucleotides are TGTGCCAGCAGCCAAGACCTAGCGGTTCAAGAGACCCAGTACTTC. It yields the protein CASSQDLAVQETQYF.

The chain combines TRBV19 with TRBJ1-4; tentatively, D is TRBD1 (6 bases). The CDR3 extends over 13 amino acids. With 7 bases removed from V and 6 bases from J, the gap between germline ends came to 12 bases. Germline-derived CDR1 and CDR2 are LNHDA and SQIVND (reference sequence). CDR3 sequence: CASTSQGHEKLFF. The CDR3 DNA sequence: TGTGCCAGTACGTCGCAGGGGCATGAAAAACTGTTTTTT.

The chain has TRBV5-1 and TRBJ2-2; 7 bases align to TRBD1. V lost 5 bases, J lost 6 bases, and 13 bases stayed unmatched. Germline V gene sequence: CDR1 SGHRS, CDR2 YFSETQ. The CDR3 extends over 16 amino acids. CDR3 nucleotide sequence: TGCGCCAGCAGGGAGAGACGGACAGGATCGTCCGGGGAGCTGTTTTTT. Its translation is CASRERRTGSSGELFF. Filled out from reference TRBV5-1 and TRBJ2-2, the complete variable domain reads KAGVTQTPRYLIKTRGQQVTLSCSPISGHRSVSWYQQTPGQGLQFLFEYFSETQRNKGNFPGRFSGRQFSNSRSEMNVSTLELGDSALYLCASRERRTGSSGELFFGEGSRLTVL.

CDR3 region: CAIRGGGGVEQYF. In nucleotides, the CDR3 is TGTGCCATCCGAGGGGGGGGAGGTGTTGAGCAGTACTTC. The V and J genes are TRBV10-3 and TRBJ2-7; a weak D match, TRBD2 (7 bases). Trimming shortened V by 8 bases and J by 7 bases, and 18 bases separated the two germline ends. The CDR3 has 13 residues. CDR1 is ENHRY, CDR2 SYGVKD, per germline.

The rearrangement uses TRBV4-1 and TRBJ2-7; perhaps TRBD1 as D (6 bases). The CDR3 has 16 residues. The germline V and J ends were trimmed by 4 bases and 6 bases, with 22 bases remaining between them. Germline V lookup: CDR1 MGHRA, CDR2 YSYEKL. The CDR3 spells CASSRIIGTGIPEQYF. DNA for the CDR3: TGCGCCAGCAGCCGCATTATCGGAACAGGGATCCCCGAGCAGTACTTC.

The sample holds one count of this clone. The chain recombines TRBV4-2 with TRBJ2-3; perhaps TRBD1 as D (6 bases). Germline CDR1 reads LGHNA; CDR2 reads YNFKEQ. Trimming cost V 3 bases and J 4 bases, with 14 bases left between them. The CDR3 contains 15 residues. This chain's CDR3 is CASSHQGNRADTQYF. The CDR3 nucleotides are TGTGCCAGCAGCCATCAGGGGAATCGGGCAGATACGCAGTATTTT.

A single count supports this clone. The genes are TRBV11-3 and TRBJ2-4, with 9 bases aligning to TRBD1. Germline V CDR1 and CDR2: SGHNT, YENEEA. There are 17 residues in the CDR3. V lost 5 bases to trimming and J lost 4 bases; unmatched junction nucleotides: 12. CDR3 sequence reads: CASSPGTGIGLKNIQYF. DNA of the CDR3: TGTGCCAGCAGCCCCGGGACAGGGATCGGCTTAAAAAACATTCAGTACTTC.

The V gene is TRBV9, the J gene TRBJ2-4; 14 nucleotides match TRBD2. Germline V gives CDR1 SGDLS, CDR2 YYNGEE. J was trimmed by 4 bases and V by 2 bases; bases with no gene match: 5. CDR3 length: 17 residues. The CDR3 sequence is CASSVGTSGSPKNIQYF. For the CDR3, the DNA is TGTGCCAGCAGCGTCGGGACTAGCGGGAGCCCAAAAAACATTCAGTACTTC.

The CDR3 bases are TGTGCCAGCAGTCTCTACCTGACAGGGTCTCAGCCCCAGCATTTT. Its translation: CASSLYLTGSQPQHF. The chain uses TRBV27 and TRBJ1-5, with 7 positions matching TRBD1. The ends lost 5 bases at V and 6 bases at J; junction bases unmatched: 10. CDR1 and CDR2 (germline): MNHEY, SMNVEV (reference sequence). The CDR3 runs 15 residues.

The chain couples TRBV28 to TRBJ2-3; 11 bases fit TRBD1. The ends lost 5 bases at V and 5 bases at J; junction bases unmatched: 9. The V gene's germline CDR1 is MDHEN and CDR2 SYDVKM. The CDR3 runs to 16 residues. The CDR3 sequence: CASSGRTGGHKDTQYF. The CDR3 DNA is TGTGCCAGCAGTGGCAGGACAGGGGGCCATAAAGATACGCAGTATTTT.

V and J are TRBV4-1 and TRBJ1-4; possibly TRBD1 for D (6 bases). V was clipped by 1 base and J by 0 bases, with 12 bases between them. The germline CDR1 and CDR2 sequences are MGHRA and YSYEKL. The CDR3 extends over 17 amino acids. This CDR3 reads CASSQGTVKATNEKLFF. For the CDR3, the DNA is TGCGCCAGCAGCCAAGGGACAGTCAAAGCAACTAATGAAAAACTGTTTTTT.

The J gene is TRBJ1-6, the V gene TRBV6-4; 8 bases map to TRBD1. Looked up from germline, CDR1 is MRHNA and CDR2 is SNTAGT. After removal of 5 bases from V and 8 bases from J, the junction contained 8 bases not matched to a gene. CDR3 length equals 15 residues. The CDR3 protein is CASSSGTGAHSPLHF. The CDR3, as DNA: TGTGCCAGCAGTTCCGGGACAGGCGCCCATTCACCCCTCCACTTT.

V is TRBV13 and J is TRBJ1-1; no definite D call. The CDR3 totals 15 residues. V was shortened by 2 bases and J by 2 bases, with 12 bases between the two germline ends. Looked up from germline, CDR1 is PRHDT and CDR2 is FYEKMQ (reference sequence). CDR3 sequence reads: CASSLYWAGNTEAFF. The DNA for the CDR3 is TGTGCCAGCAGCTTATATTGGGCGGGAAACACTGAAGCTTTCTTT.

The J gene is TRBJ1-2, the V gene TRBV25-1; 8 bases agree with TRBD1. V lost 3 bases to trimming and J lost 3 bases; unmatched junction nucleotides: 6. The CDR3 loop spans 15 amino acids. CDR1 is MGHDK and CDR2 is SYGVNS in the germline V gene. CDR3 amino acids: CASSETGEMYYGYTF. As DNA, the CDR3 is TGTGCCAGCAGTGAGACAGGGGAAATGTACTATGGCTACACCTTC.

This clone was detected only once. The chain joins TRBV18 to TRBJ1-4, with D perhaps matching TRBD1 (6 bases). From germline, CDR1 is KGHSH and CDR2 LQKENI. V was pared by 2 bases and J by 4 bases, with 17 bases between. The CDR3 spans 17 residues. CDR3 DNA: TGTGCCAGCTCACCATCGGCACCTACAGGGCGTAATGAAAAACTGTTTTTT. This codes for CASSPSAPTGRNEKLFF.

This rearrangement joins TRBV5-1 to TRBJ2-2; 7 nucleotides line up with TRBD1. From germline, CDR1 is SGHRS and CDR2 YFSETQ. This CDR3 has 16 amino acids. V trimming: 4 bases; J trimming: 0 bases; junction bases outside the gene matches: 6. DNA for the CDR3: TGCGCCAGCAGCGAACTTACAGGGGCGAACACCGGGGAGCTGTTTTTT. This gives the protein CASSELTGANTGELFF.

The CDR3 DNA reads as TGTGCCAGCTCACACGGACAGGGGGTAACCTACGAGCAGTACTTC. This sequence encodes CASSHGQGVTYEQYF. The genes are TRBV18 and TRBJ2-7, with TRBD1 identical over 10 bases. J lost 2 bases, V lost 4 bases, and 5 bases had no gene match. Germline V gene lookup returns CDR1 KGHSH and CDR2 LQKENI. The CDR3 length is 15 residues.

This clone was counted between two and nine times. The V and J genes are TRBV5-8 and TRBJ1-2; D is uncertain. The V end lost 4 bases, the J end lost 0 bases, and 7 bases lay between the germline ends. The CDR3 sequence is 13 residues long. Germline assignment: CDR1 SGHTS and CDR2 YDEGEE. The CDR3 loop is CASSRQANYGYTF. For the CDR3, the DNA is TGTGCCAGCAGCCGCCAGGCTAACTATGGCTACACCTTC.

The chain carries TRBV11-3 and TRBJ2-1, with TRBD2 identical over 10 bases. The trim removed 5 bases at V and 3 bases at J, leaving 7 bases unmatched. Germline CDR1 is SGHNT and CDR2 is YENEEA. This CDR3 has 16 amino acids. The DNA for the CDR3 is TGTGCCAGCAGCCAACGAGGACTAGCGGACTACAATGAGCAGTTCTTC. Translated, it gives CASSQRGLADYNEQFF.

The CDR3 loop is CASSLGGTGAYEQYF. As DNA, the CDR3 is TGTGCCAGCAGCTTAGGGGGGACAGGGGCCTACGAGCAGTACTTC. V gene TRBV11-2 combines with J gene TRBJ2-7, with 10 bases identical to TRBD1. V dropped 1 base and J dropped 2; count of bases not matched to a gene: 2. The germline CDR1 and CDR2 sequences are SGHAT and FQNNGV. This CDR3 comprises 15 residues. The entire variable domain, with the rest obtained from reference TRBV11-2 and TRBJ2-7, is as follows: EAGVAQSPRYKIIEKRQSVAFWCNPISGHATLYWYQQILGQGPKLLIQFQNNGVVDDSQLPKDRFSAERLKGVDSTLKIQPAKLEDSAVYLCASSLGGTGAYEQYFGPGTRLTVT.

V usage is TRBV7-9 and J usage is TRBJ2-7; TRBD2 agrees at 7 bases. The CDR3 is made up of 14 amino acids. V lost 5 bases to trimming and J lost 2 bases; unmatched junction nucleotides: 6. Germline CDR1 is SEHNR and CDR2 is FQNEAQ (reference sequence). The DNA for the CDR3 is TGTGCCAGCAGCCCGGGGGGAACGGCCTACGAGCAGTACTTC. Translating gives CASSPGGTAYEQYF. The variable domain in full, completed from reference TRBV7-9 and TRBJ2-7, reads DTGVSQNPRHKITKRGQNVTFRCDPISEHNRLYWYRQTLGQGPEFLTYFQNEAQLEKSRLLSDRFSAERPKGSFSTLEIQRTEQGDSAMYLCASSPGGTAYEQYFGPGTRLTVT.

J is TRBJ2-7 and V is TRBV7-9, with 8 positions matching TRBD1. V shed 5 bases and J 2 bases; nucleotides not matched to a gene: 5. Germline-derived CDR1 and CDR2 are SEHNR and FQNEAQ (reference sequence). The CDR3 has 14 residues. The CDR3 region is CASSRGTGTYEQYF. CDR3 nucleotides: TGTGCCAGCAGCCGAGGGACAGGTACCTACGAGCAGTACTTC.

This chain connects TRBV12-3 or TRBV12-4 to TRBJ2-7; 8 bases are a match to TRBD1. The CDR3 is 13 amino acids. Trimming at V came to 7 bases and at J to 3 bases, leaving 5 bases not matched to a gene. This CDR3 is CASKKGQGYEQYF. The CDR3 region has the DNA TGTGCCAGCAAGAAAGGACAGGGCTACGAGCAGTACTTC.

The gene calls are TRBV15 and TRBJ1-1; weak D call: TRBD1 (6 bases). Germline values: CDR1 LNHNV, CDR2 YYDKDF (reference sequence). CDR3 length equals 15 residues. Trimming cost V 1 base and J 4 bases, with 13 bases left between them. The CDR3 nucleotides read TGTGCCACCAGCAGAGGTTCAGGGGAGTTCACTGAAGCTTTCTTT. Its protein product is CATSRGSGEFTEAFF.

The V call is TRBV9, the J call TRBJ2-3; TRBD2 is a possible D gene (5 bases). V was cut by 5 bases and J by 2 bases, with 12 bases left in between. The CDR3 is 14 residues long. Germline V gives CDR1 SGDLS, CDR2 YYNGEE. This CDR3 reads CASSWTGNTDTQYF. DNA of the CDR3: TGTGCCAGCAGTTGGACGGGAAACACAGATACGCAGTATTTT.

In regard to this clone: The junction and the germline gene differ at one end; a read error may be behind it. The chain links TRBV18 to TRBJ2-1; D might be TRBD1 (5 bases). Germline assignment: CDR1 KGHSH and CDR2 LQKENI. CDR3 length equals 13 residues. The CDR3 loop reads CASSPDSINKQFF. As DNA, the CDR3 is TGTGCCAGCTCACCTGACAGCATCAATAAGCAGTTCTTC. The full variable domain, its missing parts supplied by reference TRBV18 and TRBJ2-1, is NAGVMQNPRHLVRRRGQEARLRCSPMKGHSHVYWYRQLPEEGLKFMVYLQKENIIDESGMPKERFSAEFPKEGPSILRIQQVVRGDSAAYFCASSPDSINKQFFGPGTRLTVL.